The 22 T cell receptor beta chains reported below all come from one sample, sequenced in a study of monozygotic twins with inflammatory bowel disease. TCRdb re-analyzed the 5' RACE reads; it lists each CDR3 protein once, without DNA. This table lists roughly 150,000 distinct CDR3 sequences. The sample was blood. Receptor source: a human donor with ulcerative colitis or Crohn's disease, or a healthy co-twin of an affected twin (not recorded which).

J is TRBJ1-1 and V is TRBV27. Per the germline V gene, CDR1 is MNHEY and CDR2 is SMNVEV (reference sequence). The CDR3 consists of 11 residues. The CDR3 sequence: CASTSEDAAFF.

The chain joins TRBV5-5 to TRBJ2-7. From germline, CDR1 is SGHKS and CDR2 YYEKEE (reference sequence). The CDR3 loop spans 14 amino acids. Here the CDR3 reads CASSLSRVTYEQYF.

The V and J genes are TRBV7-9 and TRBJ2-7; TCRdb names TRBD1, which stays unverified in the absence of DNA. Germline CDR1 reads SEHNR; CDR2 reads FQNEAQ (reference sequence). The CDR3 is made up of 16 amino acids. CDR3 sequence reads: CASSLASGGTFYEQYF.

The J gene is TRBJ2-7, the V gene TRBV20-1; TCRdb returns TRBD1, unconfirmable since there is no DNA. The CDR3 runs 13 residues. Germline lookup yields CDR1 DFQATT and CDR2 SNEGSKA (reference sequence). Here the CDR3 reads CSARRGPSYEQYF.

The J gene is TRBJ2-1, the V gene TRBV12-3 or TRBV12-4; TCRdb selects TRBD1, and the lack of DNA leaves this call unchecked. CDR3 length equals 12 residues. CDR3: CASRRTGTEQFF.

The rearrangement links TRBV5-3 to TRBJ2-1; absent DNA, TCRdb's TRBD1 call cannot be checked. TRBV5-3 is marked as an open reading frame, function uncertain. This CDR3 has 18 amino acids. The chain's CDR3 is CARSQHLRDRLSYNEQFF.

This chain links TRBV5-1 with TRBJ2-1; TCRdb reports TRBD1, a call that lacks DNA to check it against. The CDR3 consists of 13 residues. Germline CDR1 SGHRS, CDR2 YFSETQ. The CDR3 loop reads CASSLGQGYEQFF.

This chain uses TRBV20-1 with TRBJ2-7; TCRdb indicates TRBD1, and absent DNA this call remains unverified. Germline V gene data show CDR1 as DFQATT and CDR2 as SNEGSKA (reference sequence). This CDR3 region has 15 residues. The CDR3 is CSAEPGGDRGYEQYF.

The rearrangement joins TRBV5-6 to TRBJ1-4; the TCRdb call, TRBD1, lacks DNA for checking. Germline CDR1 SGHDT, CDR2 YYEEEE. The length of the CDR3 is 15 residues. The CDR3 loop is CASSRDRGRGEKLFF.

The chain's CDR3 is CASGQDRGGGGSPRETQYF. The chain is built from TRBV4-3 and TRBJ2-5; absent DNA, TCRdb's TRBD2 call cannot be checked. The CDR3 runs 19 residues. The germline V gene encodes CDR1 LGHNA and CDR2 YSLEER.

This chain joins TRBV18 and TRBJ2-2. Germline-derived CDR1 and CDR2 are KGHSH and LQKENI. This CDR3 comprises 16 residues. CDR3 sequence: CASSLPRPPNTGELFF.

The J gene is TRBJ1-2, the V gene TRBV24-1. The CDR3 is 14 residues long. CDR1 is KGHDR, CDR2 SFDVKD, per germline. The chain's CDR3 is CATSATEAAYGYTF.

This chain's CDR3 is CASSDAGGSSYNEQFF. The genes are TRBV5-1 and TRBJ2-1; as DNA is missing, the TRBD2 call by TCRdb cannot be tested. The CDR3 is 16 amino acids. CDR1 and CDR2 from the germline V gene are SGHRS and YFSETQ.

This rearrangement joins TRBV20-1 to TRBJ1-2; with no DNA, the TCRdb D assignment of TRBD1 cannot be verified. The CDR3 sequence is 15 residues long. The germline V gene has CDR1 DFQATT and CDR2 SNEGSKA (reference sequence). The CDR3 spells CSAHRRDSDFYGYTF.

The rearrangement joins TRBV29-1 to TRBJ1-5; the TCRdb D gene call, TRBD1, has no DNA to confirm it. The CDR3 consists of 14 residues. Per germline, CDR1 SQVTM and CDR2 ANQGSEA. The CDR3 here is CSVSGHMSNQPQHF.

V usage is TRBV20-1 and J usage is TRBJ2-7; TCRdb designates TRBD1, a call that cannot be tested without DNA. The CDR3 is made up of 13 amino acids. The germline CDR1 and CDR2 sequences are DFQATT and SNEGSKA (reference sequence). The CDR3 protein is CSASQGVSYEQYF.

This CDR3 is CASSPYPGLAGPQETQYF. The chain couples TRBV11-2 to TRBJ2-5; lacking DNA, the TRBD2 call made by TCRdb goes unchecked. The CDR3 spans 18 residues. Germline V gene lookup returns CDR1 SGHAT and CDR2 FQNNGV.

V is TRBV28 and J is TRBJ2-4; TCRdb returns TRBD1, unconfirmable since there is no DNA. The CDR3 is made up of 15 amino acids. Germline CDR1 and CDR2: MDHEN and SYDVKM. CDR3 sequence reads: CASSNPGQGMVGLYF. Based on the CDR3 plus reference TRBV28 and TRBJ2-4, the full variable domain is DVKVTQSSRYLVKRTGEKVFLECVQDMDHENMFWYRQDPGLGLRLIYFSYDVKMKEKGDIPEGYSVSREKKERFSLILESASTNQTSMYLCASSNPGQGMVGLYFGAGTRLSVL.

V gene TRBV19 combines with J gene TRBJ2-2; the D gene TCRdb calls, TRBD2, cannot be checked with no DNA. From germline, CDR1 is LNHDA and CDR2 SQIVND (reference sequence). There are 16 residues in the CDR3. CDR3 region: CASSIWRRGNTGELFF. Drawing the rest from reference TRBV19 and TRBJ2-2, the complete variable domain is DGGITQSPKYLFRKEGQNVTLSCEQNLNHDAMYWYRQDPGQGLRLIYYSQIVNDFQKGDIAEGYSVSREKKESFPLTVTSAQKNPTAFYLCASSIWRRGNTGELFFGEGSRLTVL.

J is TRBJ1-1 and V is TRBV12-3 or TRBV12-4. The CDR3 is 11 amino acids. Here the CDR3 reads CASTGESEAFF.

This chain links TRBV9 with TRBJ1-4; checking the TCRdb D call of TRBD1 is not possible without DNA. This CDR3 region has 15 residues. Germline lookup yields CDR1 SGDLS and CDR2 YYNGEE. The CDR3 region is CASSSAGGPREKLFF.

The chain joins TRBV12-3 or TRBV12-4 to TRBJ2-7; the D call of TRBD1 rests on TCRdb alone, since no DNA is present to check it. The CDR3 is made up of 15 amino acids. The CDR3 is CASSLALQGTYEQYF.